This TCR beta chain was documented in a study of T cell responses to AZD1222 COVID-19 vaccine. Turning to this clone: Its antigen is not identified.

CDR3 length: 13 amino acids. Deletions cut 3 bases from V and 9 bases from J, with 15 bases between. Germline CDR1 LGHDT, CDR2 YNNKEL (reference sequence). General study results and limits: Repertoire sampling was restricted to post-peak T cell response timepoints. The reported proportion of spike-specific TCRs targeting unmutated variant regions was nearly half.

The table came from immunoSEQ multiplex PCR; TCRdb's copy has only in-frame clones and leaves some out. The sample yields more than 70,000 clones, approximately 90% seen once. The V and J genes are TRBV3-1 (or the pseudogene TRBV3-2) and TRBJ2-7; D unclear. The source is an adult in good health. The material was peripheral blood, obtained on day 0 of AZD1222 vaccination. CDR3 residues: CASSQEDWGRQYF. CDR3 nucleotides: TGTGCCAGCAGCCAGGAAGACTGGGGTCGGCAGTACTTC.